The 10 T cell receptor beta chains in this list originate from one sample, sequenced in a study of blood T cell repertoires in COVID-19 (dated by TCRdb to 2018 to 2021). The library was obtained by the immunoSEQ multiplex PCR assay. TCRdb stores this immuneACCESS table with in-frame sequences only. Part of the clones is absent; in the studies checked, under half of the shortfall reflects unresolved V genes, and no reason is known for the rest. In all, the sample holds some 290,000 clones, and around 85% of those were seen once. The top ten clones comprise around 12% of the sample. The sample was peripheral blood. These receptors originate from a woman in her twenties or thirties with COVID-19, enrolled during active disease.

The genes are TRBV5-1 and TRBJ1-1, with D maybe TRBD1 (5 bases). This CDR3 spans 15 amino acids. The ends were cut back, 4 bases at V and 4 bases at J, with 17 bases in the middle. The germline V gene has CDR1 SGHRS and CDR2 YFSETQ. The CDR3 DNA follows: TGCGCCAGCAGCCTGGTTGGGGGGGAAGGCACTGAAGCTTTCTTT. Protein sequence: CASSLVGGEGTEAFF.

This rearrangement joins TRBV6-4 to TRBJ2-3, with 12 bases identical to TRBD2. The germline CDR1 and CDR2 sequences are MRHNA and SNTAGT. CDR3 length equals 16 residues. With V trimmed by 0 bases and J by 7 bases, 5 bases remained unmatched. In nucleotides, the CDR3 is TGTGCCAGCAGTGACTCGAAACTAGCGGGGGGACATACGCAGTATTTT. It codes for CASSDSKLAGGHTQYF.

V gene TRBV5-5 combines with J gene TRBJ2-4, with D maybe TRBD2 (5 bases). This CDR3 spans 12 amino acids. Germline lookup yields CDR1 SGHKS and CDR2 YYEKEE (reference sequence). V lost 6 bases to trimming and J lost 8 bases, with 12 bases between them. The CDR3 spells CASTPSLDIQYF. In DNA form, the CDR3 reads TGTGCCAGCACCCCTTCACTAGACATTCAGTACTTC.

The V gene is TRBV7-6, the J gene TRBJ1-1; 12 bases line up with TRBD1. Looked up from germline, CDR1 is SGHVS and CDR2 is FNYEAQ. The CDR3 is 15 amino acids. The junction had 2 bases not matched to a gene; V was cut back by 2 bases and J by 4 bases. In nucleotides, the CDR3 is TGTGCCAGCAGCTTACTGGGACAGGGGGCCACTGAAGCTTTCTTT. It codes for CASSLLGQGATEAFF.

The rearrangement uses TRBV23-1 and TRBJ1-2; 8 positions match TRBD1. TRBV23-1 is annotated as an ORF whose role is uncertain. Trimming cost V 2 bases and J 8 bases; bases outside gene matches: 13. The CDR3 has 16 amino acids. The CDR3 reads CASSQQGAPDNGGYTF. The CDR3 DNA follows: TGCGCCAGCAGTCAACAGGGGGCGCCCGACAACGGGGGCTACACCTTC.

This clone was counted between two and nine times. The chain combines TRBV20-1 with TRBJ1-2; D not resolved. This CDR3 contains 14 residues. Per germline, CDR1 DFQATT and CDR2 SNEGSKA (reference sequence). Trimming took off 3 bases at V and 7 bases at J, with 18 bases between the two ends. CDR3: CSASAPALRSGYTF. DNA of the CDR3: TGCAGTGCTAGTGCGCCAGCCCTACGGAGTGGCTACACCTTC.

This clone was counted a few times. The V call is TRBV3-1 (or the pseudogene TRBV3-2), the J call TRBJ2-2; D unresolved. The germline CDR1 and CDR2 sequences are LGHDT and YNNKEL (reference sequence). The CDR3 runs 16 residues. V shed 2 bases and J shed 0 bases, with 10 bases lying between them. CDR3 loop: CASSQNPQTNTGELFF. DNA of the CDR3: TGTGCCAGCAGCCAAAACCCACAGACGAACACCGGGGAGCTGTTTTTT.

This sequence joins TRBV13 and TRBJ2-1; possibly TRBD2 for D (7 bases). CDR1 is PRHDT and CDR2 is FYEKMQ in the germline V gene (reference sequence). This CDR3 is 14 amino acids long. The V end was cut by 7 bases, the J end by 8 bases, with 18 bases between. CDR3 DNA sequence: TGTGCCAGCATCCCCGATGGGGGGGGCGATGAGCAGTTCTTC. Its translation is CASIPDGGGDEQFF.

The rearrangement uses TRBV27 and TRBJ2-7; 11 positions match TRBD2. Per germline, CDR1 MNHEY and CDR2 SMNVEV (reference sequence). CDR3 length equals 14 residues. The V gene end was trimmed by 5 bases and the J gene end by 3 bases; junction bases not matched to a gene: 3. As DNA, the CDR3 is TGTGCCAGCAGTATGACTAGCGGGGTCTACGAGCAGTACTTC. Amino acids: CASSMTSGVYEQYF.

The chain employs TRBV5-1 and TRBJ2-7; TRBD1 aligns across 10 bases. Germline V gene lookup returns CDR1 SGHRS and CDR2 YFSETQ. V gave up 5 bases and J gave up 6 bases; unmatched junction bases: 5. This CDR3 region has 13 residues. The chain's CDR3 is CASSPGQGGEQYF. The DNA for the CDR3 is TGCGCCAGCAGTCCCGGACAGGGGGGCGAGCAGTACTTC.